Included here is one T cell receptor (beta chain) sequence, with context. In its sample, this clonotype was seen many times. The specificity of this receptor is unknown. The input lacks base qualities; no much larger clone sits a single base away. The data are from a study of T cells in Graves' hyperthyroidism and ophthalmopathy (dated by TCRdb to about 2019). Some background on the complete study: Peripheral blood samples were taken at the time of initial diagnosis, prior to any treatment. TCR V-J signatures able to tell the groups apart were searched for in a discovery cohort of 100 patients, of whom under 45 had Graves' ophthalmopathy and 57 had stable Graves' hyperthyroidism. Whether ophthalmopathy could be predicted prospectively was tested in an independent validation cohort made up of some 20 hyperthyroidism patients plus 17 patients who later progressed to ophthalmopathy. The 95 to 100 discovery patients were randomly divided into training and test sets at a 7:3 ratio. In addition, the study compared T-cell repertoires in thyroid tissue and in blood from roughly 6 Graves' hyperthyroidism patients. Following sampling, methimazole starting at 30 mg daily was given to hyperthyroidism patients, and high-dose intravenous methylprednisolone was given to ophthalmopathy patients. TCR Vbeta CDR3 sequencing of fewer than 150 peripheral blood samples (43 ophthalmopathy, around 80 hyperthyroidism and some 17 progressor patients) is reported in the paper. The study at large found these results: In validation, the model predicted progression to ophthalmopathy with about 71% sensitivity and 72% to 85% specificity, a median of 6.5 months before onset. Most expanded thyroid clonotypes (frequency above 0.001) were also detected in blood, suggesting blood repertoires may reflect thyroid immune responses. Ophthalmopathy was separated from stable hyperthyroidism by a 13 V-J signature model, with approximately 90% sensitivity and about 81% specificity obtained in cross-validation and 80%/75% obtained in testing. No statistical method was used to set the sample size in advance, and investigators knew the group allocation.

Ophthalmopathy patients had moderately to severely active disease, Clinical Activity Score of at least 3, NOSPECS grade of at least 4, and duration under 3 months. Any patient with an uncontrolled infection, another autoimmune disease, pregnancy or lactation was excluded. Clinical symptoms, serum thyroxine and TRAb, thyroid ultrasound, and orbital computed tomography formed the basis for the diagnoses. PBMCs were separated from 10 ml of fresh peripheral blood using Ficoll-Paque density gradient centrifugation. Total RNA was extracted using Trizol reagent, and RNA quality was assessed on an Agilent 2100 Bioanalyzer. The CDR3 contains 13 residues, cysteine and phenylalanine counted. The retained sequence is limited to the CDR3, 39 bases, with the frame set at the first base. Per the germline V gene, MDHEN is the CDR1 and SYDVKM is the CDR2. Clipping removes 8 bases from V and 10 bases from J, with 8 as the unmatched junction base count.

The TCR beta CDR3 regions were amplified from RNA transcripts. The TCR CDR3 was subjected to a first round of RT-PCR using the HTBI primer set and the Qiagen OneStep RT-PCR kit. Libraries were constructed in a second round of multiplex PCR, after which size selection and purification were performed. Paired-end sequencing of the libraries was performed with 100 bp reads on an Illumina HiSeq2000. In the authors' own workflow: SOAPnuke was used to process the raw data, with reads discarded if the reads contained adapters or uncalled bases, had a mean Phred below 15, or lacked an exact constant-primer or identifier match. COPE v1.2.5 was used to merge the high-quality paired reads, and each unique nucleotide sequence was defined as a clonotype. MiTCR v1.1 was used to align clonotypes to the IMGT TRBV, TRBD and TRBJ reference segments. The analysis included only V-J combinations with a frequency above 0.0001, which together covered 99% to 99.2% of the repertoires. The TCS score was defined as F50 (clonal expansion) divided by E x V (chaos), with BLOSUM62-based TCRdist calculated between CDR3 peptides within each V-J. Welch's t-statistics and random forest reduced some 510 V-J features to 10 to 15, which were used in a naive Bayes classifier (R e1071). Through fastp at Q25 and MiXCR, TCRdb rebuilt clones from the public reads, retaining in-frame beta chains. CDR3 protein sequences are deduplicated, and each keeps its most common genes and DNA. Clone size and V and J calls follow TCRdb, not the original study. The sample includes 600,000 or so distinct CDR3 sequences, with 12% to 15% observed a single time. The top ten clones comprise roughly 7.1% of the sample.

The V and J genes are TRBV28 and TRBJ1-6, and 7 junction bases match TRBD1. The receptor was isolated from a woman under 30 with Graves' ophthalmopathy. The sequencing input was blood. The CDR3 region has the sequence CASRLTGESPLHF. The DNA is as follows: TGTGCCAGCCGTCTAACAGGGGAGTCACCCCTCCACTTT.